The 18 T cell receptor beta chains in this list originate from one sample, sequenced in a study of beta chain features in type 1 diabetes. TCRB transcripts that were expressed got sequenced, as all of the isolated RNA had been reverse transcribed. Some clones are missing from TCRdb's copy, which holds only in-frame ones; the method was immunoSEQ multiplex PCR. Of 200,000 to 250,000 clones listed, 11% are singletons. The specimen was central memory CD4+ T cells from blood. These receptors all come from a man aged 18 to 30 in good health.

This clone has only a few counts. The chain uses TRBV2 and TRBJ2-7; tentatively, D is TRBD1 (5 bases). Per the germline V gene, CDR1 is SNHLY and CDR2 is FYNNEI. CDR3 length: 14 residues. The V end was cut by 6 bases, the J end by 0 bases, with 12 bases between. CDR3 DNA: TGTGCCAGCAGCAGACAGTTAGTCTCCTACGAGCAGTACTTC. It specifies CASSRQLVSYEQYF. The full variable domain, with the rest looked up from reference TRBV2 and TRBJ2-7, is EPEVTQTPSHQVTQMGQEVILRCVPISNHLYFYWYRQILGQKVEFLVSFYNNEISEKSEIFDDQFSVERPDGSNFTLKIRSTKLEDSAMYFCASSRQLVSYEQYFGPGTRLTVT.

The chain recombines TRBV5-4 with TRBJ2-7; 8 bases fit TRBD2. CDR3 length: 14 amino acids. The junction had 6 bases not matched to a gene; V was cut back by 7 bases and J by 0 bases. Germline loops: CDR1 SGHNT, CDR2 YYREEE (reference sequence). The CDR3 region is CASGQTSDSYEQYF. In DNA form, the CDR3 reads TGTGCCAGCGGTCAGACTAGCGACTCCTACGAGCAGTACTTC. The entire variable domain, with the rest obtained from reference TRBV5-4 and TRBJ2-7, is as follows: ETGVTQSPTHLIKTRGQQVTLRCSSQSGHNTVSWYQQALGQGPQFIFQYYREEENGRGNFPPRFSGLQFPNYSSELNVNALELDDSALYLCASGQTSDSYEQYFGPGTRLTVT.

This clone turned up a few times. The J gene is TRBJ1-4, the V gene TRBV7-2; D is unresolved. Trimming pared 3 bases from V and 8 bases from J, leaving 13 bases between. The CDR3 has 14 residues. The germline V gene has CDR1 SGHTA and CDR2 FQGNSA. The CDR3 sequence: CASSFQLTAEKLFF. Here the CDR3 DNA reads TGTGCCAGCAGCTTTCAGCTAACAGCGGAAAAACTGTTTTTT.

In this sample, this clone turned up a few times. This sequence joins TRBV28 and TRBJ1-1, with D unclear. CDR1 and CDR2 from the germline V gene are MDHEN and SYDVKM. CDR3 length: 12 residues. Trimming removed 2 bases at V and 4 bases at J, with 5 bases between. Written as DNA, the CDR3 is TGTGCCAGCAGTTTACGGACCACTGAAGCTTTCTTT. Translation: CASSLRTTEAFF.

This clone was detected ten times or more. The chain carries TRBV30 and TRBJ2-3; D is perhaps TRBD2 (5 bases). This CDR3 spans 12 amino acids. Germline-derived CDR1 and CDR2 are GTSNPN and SVGIG (reference sequence). CDR3 DNA sequence: TGTGCGCTGACTATGAGCTCAGATACGCAGTATTTT. This sequence encodes CALTMSSDTQYF. Using reference TRBV30 and TRBJ2-3 for the parts outside the CDR3, the full variable domain is SQTIHQWPATLVQPVGSPLSLECTVEGTSNPNLYWYRQAAGRGLQLLFYSVGIGQISSEVPQNLSASRPQDRQFILSSKKLLLSDSGFYLCALTMSSDTQYFGPGTRLTVL.

The gene calls are TRBV7-9 and TRBJ2-5; TRBD2 aligns across 7 bases. This CDR3 region has 16 residues. CDR1 and CDR2 from the germline V gene are SEHNR and FQNEAQ (reference sequence). The V segment lost 4 bases and the J segment 4 bases; nucleotides outside the gene matches: 12. The CDR3 DNA reads TGTGCCAGCAGCTACGTAGGCGGGAGAGCCGGAGAGACCCAGTACTTC. It yields the protein CASSYVGGRAGETQYF. The variable domain in full, with the rest retrieved from reference TRBV7-9 and TRBJ2-5, is DTGVSQNPRHKITKRGQNVTFRCDPISEHNRLYWYRQTLGQGPEFLTYFQNEAQLEKSRLLSDRFSAERPKGSFSTLEIQRTEQGDSAMYLCASSYVGGRAGETQYFGPGTRLLVL.

The chain links TRBV15 to TRBJ2-1; 8 bases are a match to TRBD2. V shed 5 bases, J shed 3 bases, and the junction held 9 bases outside the gene matches. The germline gives CDR1 LNHNV, CDR2 YYDKDF (reference sequence). The CDR3 loop spans 16 amino acids. CDR3 sequence reads: CATSADLSGGYNEQFF. CDR3 nucleotide sequence: TGTGCCACCAGCGCTGACCTCAGCGGGGGCTACAATGAGCAGTTCTTC.

This clone was seen a few times. V is TRBV7-9 and J is TRBJ1-4, with D perhaps matching TRBD1 (6 bases). Trimming took 5 bases from V and 0 from J, leaving 13 bases between them. From germline, CDR1 is SEHNR and CDR2 FQNEAQ (reference sequence). The CDR3 extends over 16 amino acids. CDR3 nucleotides: TGTGCCAGCAGCCTTTCTCCAGGGGCAACTAATGAAAAACTGTTTTTT. Translation: CASSLSPGATNEKLFF.

This clone was recorded a few times. The gene calls are TRBV15 and TRBJ1-4, with D uncertain. V dropped 3 bases and J dropped 8 bases, with 10 bases sitting between them. Germline CDR1 reads LNHNV; CDR2 reads YYDKDF (reference sequence). CDR3 length: 13 residues. The CDR3 loop is CATSSQTDEKLFF. CDR3 sequence (DNA): TGTGCCACCAGCAGTCAAACGGACGAAAAACTGTTTTTT.

The CDR3 DNA reads TGTGCCAGCAGCTTAGGCCTTTCTGGGGCCAACGTCCTGACTTTC. The encoded protein is CASSLGLSGANVLTF. The genes are TRBV7-2 and TRBJ2-6; no clear D gene. Trimming left V 1 base short and J 1 base short, with 5 bases between. The CDR3 runs 15 residues. From germline, CDR1 is SGHTA and CDR2 FQGNSA.

In this sample, this clone turned up a few times. This chain connects TRBV10-3 to TRBJ2-3, with D unclear. V dropped 0 bases and J dropped 9 bases, with 7 bases sitting between them. CDR3 length: 12 amino acids. CDR1 and CDR2 (germline): ENHRY, SYGVKD. Written as DNA, the CDR3 is TGTGCCATCAGTGAGTCGATTATCACGCAGTATTTT. Its protein product is CAISESIITQYF.

The genes are TRBV18 and TRBJ2-5; TRBD2 matches at 10 bases. J lost 5 bases, V lost 3 bases, and 6 bases had no gene match. CDR1 is KGHSH, CDR2 LQKENI, per germline. The CDR3 covers 15 residues. The CDR3 sequence is CASSPVPAGGETQYF. CDR3 DNA: TGTGCCAGCTCACCTGTCCCAGCGGGAGGGGAGACCCAGTACTTC.

V gene TRBV9 combines with J gene TRBJ2-1, with D perhaps TRBD1 (5 bases). Germline CDR1 SGDLS, CDR2 YYNGEE. The V end lost 0 bases, the J end lost 10 bases, and 14 bases lay between the germline ends. The CDR3 extends over 14 amino acids. For the CDR3, the DNA is TGTGCCAGCAGCGTAGATGCAGGGTCGAGGGAGCAGTTCTTC. Its protein product is CASSVDAGSREQFF.

A few counts support this clone. V and J are TRBV2 and TRBJ2-1; 9 nucleotides match TRBD2. The germline V gene has CDR1 SNHLY and CDR2 FYNNEI. Unmatched junction bases numbered 11, after V lost 6 bases and J lost 11 bases. This CDR3 contains 14 residues. The CDR3 loop is CASSRGLAGGKQFF. For the CDR3, the DNA is TGTGCCAGCAGCCGGGGACTAGCCGGGGGGAAGCAGTTCTTC.

The genes are TRBV5-6 and TRBJ2-2, with D possibly TRBD1 on 5 matching bases. The CDR3 is 13 residues long. The V and J ends lost 3 bases and 3 bases respectively, with 6 bases between them. The germline CDR1 and CDR2 sequences are SGHDT and YYEEEE. DNA of the CDR3: TGTGCCAGCAGCTCGACAGACACCGGGGAGCTGTTTTTT. Translating gives CASSSTDTGELFF.

This clone was detected many times. This chain joins TRBV7-2 and TRBJ1-1; the D is unclear. Trimming left V 5 bases short and J 4 bases short, with 8 bases between. This CDR3 has 12 residues. Germline values: CDR1 SGHTA, CDR2 FQGNSA. CDR3 amino acids: CASSREVTEAFF. DNA for the CDR3: TGTGCCAGCAGCCGGGAGGTCACTGAAGCTTTCTTT.

The chain joins TRBV5-1 to TRBJ2-1; 11 positions agree with TRBD2. There are 17 residues in the CDR3. Losses at the gene ends were 4 bases for V and 7 bases for J; bases not matched to a gene: 13. CDR1 and CDR2 from the germline V gene are SGHRS and YFSETQ. The CDR3: CASSPSTSGISINEQFF. In DNA, the CDR3 is TGCGCCAGCAGCCCCTCGACTAGCGGGATTAGTATTAATGAGCAGTTCTTC.

About this clone: Other DNA sequences from this sample encode an identical CDR3 as well. This chain links TRBV9 with TRBJ2-5; D not resolved. V gave up 0 bases and J gave up 4 bases, with 10 bases separating them. The CDR3 has 14 residues. CDR1 and CDR2 (germline): SGDLS, YYNGEE. The CDR3 loop is CASSVGPTGETQYF. CDR3 in DNA: TGTGCCAGCAGCGTAGGACCGACGGGAGAGACCCAGTACTTC.